Listed below are T cell receptor beta chains from one sample, sequenced in a study of metastatic and nonmetastatic thyroid tumors. TCRdb ran MiXCR on the PCR reads. The data hold fewer than 25,000 clones, with 15% to 20% observed a single time. The sequenced sample was blood. Source of these receptors: a male donor with papillary thyroid cancer or a benign thyroid nodule (not recorded which). Some clones in this sample may be carry-over from other donors' samples. Both conserved end residues are part of each CDR3. A D gene is named only where the DNA matches it firmly. Expanded clones get a size class; other rows say once, few or many, or leave the size out.

>TRBV12-3/TRBV12-4|-|medium-sized|TRBJ1-1
CASSRTEAFF
TGTGCCAGCAGCCGCACTGAAGCTTTCTTT
>TRBV12-3/TRBV12-4|-|few|TRBJ2-1
CATRDENEQFF
TGTGCCACCAGGGACGAGAATGAGCAGTTCTTC
>TRBV5-6|-|many|TRBJ2-1
CASSTPRGYNEQFF
TGTGCCAGCAGTACTCCGAGGGGCTACAATGAGCAGTTCTTC
>TRBV20-1|TRBD2|many|TRBJ2-1
CSARDTRRGGASYNEQFF
TGCAGTGCTAGAGACACCCGACGGGGGGGCGCCTCCTACAATGAGCAGTTCTTC
>TRBV18|-|medium-sized|TRBJ2-1
CASSRGYNEQFF
TGTGCCAGCTCACGGGGGTACAATGAGCAGTTCTTC
>TRBV6-6|TRBD2|many|TRBJ2-1
CASSYRPGLAGGDEQFF
TGTGCCAGCAGTTACCGTCCGGGACTAGCGGGAGGAGATGAGCAGTTCTTC
>TRBV19|-|many|TRBJ1-5
CASSIIRQVYGNQPQHF
TGTGCCAGTAGTATCATAAGACAGGTCTATGGCAATCAGCCCCAGCATTTT
>TRBV30|-|once|TRBJ1-2
CACPGPYEYGYTF
TGTGCCTGCCCCGGGCCCTATGAATATGGCTACACCTTC
>TRBV10-3|-|-|TRBJ2-2
CAIIPPYRHLSGELFF
TGTGCCATCATTCCCCCCTATAGACATCTATCCGGGGAGCTGTTTTTT
>TRBV10-3|-|many|TRBJ2-1
CAISESGRGRRPDEQFF
TGTGCCATCAGTGAGTCGGGGAGAGGGAGGCGTCCGGATGAGCAGTTCTTC
>TRBV7-3|-|many|TRBJ1-2
CASSFLIGPTYGYTF
TGTGCCAGCAGCTTCCTCATAGGGCCTACGTATGGCTACACCTTC
>TRBV3-1|-|-|TRBJ1-2
CASSHREASYTF
TGTGCCAGCAGCCACCGTGAAGCCTCCTACACCTTC
>TRBV18|-|many|TRBJ1-4
CASSTRQAATNEKLFF
TGTGCCAGCTCAACCCGACAGGCGGCAACTAATGAAAAACTGTTTTTT
>TRBV9|-|-|TRBJ2-7
CASSPNYEQYF
TGTGCCAGCAGTCCCAATTACGAGCAGTACTTC
>TRBV11-2|-|many|TRBJ2-1
CASSPRDFSNEQFF
TGTGCCAGCAGCCCCAGGGACTTTTCCAATGAGCAGTTCTTC
>TRBV28|TRBD1|-|TRBJ1-1
CASSWTGGERTEAFF
TGTGCCAGCAGTTGGACAGGGGGCGAACGCACTGAAGCTTTCTTT
>TRBV11-2|TRBD1|many|TRBJ2-3
CASSLRGRAGTDTQYF
TGTGCCAGCAGCTTAAGGGGGCGGGCCGGCACAGATACGCAGTATTTT
>TRBV6-6|TRBD1|few|TRBJ2-7
CASSYDRGDYVQYF
TGTGCTAGCAGTTACGACAGGGGGGACTACGTGCAGTACTTC
>TRBV7-6|TRBD1|many|TRBJ1-1
CASSPSARQGDTEAFF
TGTGCCAGCAGCCCTTCTGCTCGACAGGGGGACACTGAAGCTTTCTTT
>TRBV7-3|TRBD2|many|TRBJ2-7
CASSLDSGRVYEQYF
TGTGCCAGCAGCTTAGATAGCGGGAGGGTCTACGAGCAGTACTTC
>TRBV5-1|-|many|TRBJ2-5
CASSLGAETQYF
TGCGCCAGCAGCTTGGGCGCGGAGACCCAGTACTTC
>TRBV20-1|-|many|TRBJ1-2
CSAREDSRSYTF
TGCAGTGCTAGAGAGGACTCCCGAAGCTACACCTTC
>TRBV19|TRBD2|many|TRBJ2-5
CASSSGTSGIGRTQYF
TGTGCCAGTAGTTCGGGGACTAGCGGGATCGGGAGGACCCAGTACTTC
>TRBV14|-|many|TRBJ2-7
CASSQDTARSYEQYF
TGTGCCAGCAGCCAAGACACAGCTAGGAGCTACGAGCAGTACTTC
>TRBV29-1|TRBD1|many|TRBJ1-1
CSVEDPGTVIAFF
TGCAGCGTTGAAGATCCTGGGACAGTCATCGCTTTCTTT
>TRBV7-2|-|many|TRBJ2-7
CASSLYLGPAYEQYF
TGTGCCAGCAGCTTATACCTGGGCCCAGCCTACGAGCAGTACTTC
>TRBV11-2|TRBD2|many|TRBJ2-5
CASSFPTSGGRETQYF
TGTGCCAGCAGCTTCCCGACTAGCGGGGGGAGGGAGACCCAGTACTTC
>TRBV6-1|-|medium-sized|TRBJ2-7
CASSPLGEGDEQYF
TGTGCCAGCAGTCCACTAGGGGAGGGGGACGAGCAGTACTTC
>TRBV21-1|-|-|TRBJ2-3
CASSTGGCTSGSPITDTQYF
TGTGCCAGCAGCACAGGGGGTTGTACTAGCGGTTCCCCTATCACAGATACGCAGTATTTT